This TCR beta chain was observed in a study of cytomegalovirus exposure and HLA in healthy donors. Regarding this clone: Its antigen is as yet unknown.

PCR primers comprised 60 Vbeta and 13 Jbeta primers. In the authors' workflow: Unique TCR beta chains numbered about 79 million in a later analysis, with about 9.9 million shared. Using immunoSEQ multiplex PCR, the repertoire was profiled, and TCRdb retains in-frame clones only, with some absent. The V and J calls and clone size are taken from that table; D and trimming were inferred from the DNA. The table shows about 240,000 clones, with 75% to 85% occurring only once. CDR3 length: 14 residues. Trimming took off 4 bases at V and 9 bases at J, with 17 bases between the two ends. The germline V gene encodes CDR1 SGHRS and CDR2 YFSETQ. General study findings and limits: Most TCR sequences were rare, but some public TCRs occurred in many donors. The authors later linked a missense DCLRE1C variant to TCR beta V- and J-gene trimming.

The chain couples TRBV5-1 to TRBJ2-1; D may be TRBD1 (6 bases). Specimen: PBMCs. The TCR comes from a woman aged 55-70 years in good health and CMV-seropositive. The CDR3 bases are TGCGCCAGCAGCCACGGACAGCCCTTATCTGAGCAGTTCTTC. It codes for CASSHGQPLSEQFF.